The clone carrying this T cell receptor beta chain showed up many times. Its antigen is not identified. The CDR3 runs to 15 residues. Trimming stripped 4 bases from V and 4 bases from J, with 16 bases between. Looked up from germline, CDR1 is SGDLS and CDR2 is YYNGEE. This sample is drawn from a study of early T cells in non-severe SARS-CoV-2 infection. Attached unique molecular identifiers marked individual cDNA molecules. Each CDR3 protein gets one entry after TCRdb re-called the 5' RACE reads with MiXCR. The repertoire holds 43,000 or so distinct CDR3 sequences, with under 9.5% as singletons. Whole-study findings and limits: Matching results from VDJdb favored anti-spike CD8 responses, leaving private and CD4 specificities undetected.

J is TRBJ2-3 and V is TRBV9; D possibly uses TRBD1 or TRBD2 (5 bases each). The sample was whole blood. The source is an adult who was a healthcare worker with PCR-confirmed SARS-CoV-2 infection or an uninfected control (not recorded which). CDR3 in DNA: TGTGCCAGCAGCCCCCGGGGCCAGGCGGCAGATACGCAGTATTTT. This gives the protein CASSPRGQAADTQYF.